The rows below give T cell receptor beta chains drawn from one sample of a study of blood T cell repertoires in COVID-19. Profiled with immunoSEQ multiplex PCR; TCRdb holds only in-frame clones, not every one. The data contain about 290,000 clones, around 92% of them seen just once; the ten biggest clones take up around 10%. Sequences were obtained from peripheral blood. Receptors were obtained from a woman in her twenties or thirties with COVID-19, enrolled during active disease. The CDR3 runs from the conserved cysteine through the conserved F or W. D genes are given only for firm matches. Rows may omit the clone size; those that give it use once, few, many or a size class.

j_call d_call v_call clone_size cdr3_aa cdr3_nt
TRBJ1-2 NA TRBV18 NA CASSPSRSGVYGYTF TGTGCCAGCTCACCGTCCAGATCAGGCGTCTATGGCTACACCTTC
TRBJ1-2 TRBD1 TRBV11-3 NA CASREGTGRISF TGTGCCAGCAGAGAAGGGACAGGGCGGATCTCCTTC
TRBJ2-1 NA TRBV7-9 NA CASTRQGKLNNEQFF TGTGCCAGCACCCGCCAGGGGAAATTAAACAATGAGCAGTTCTTC
TRBJ2-5 NA TRBV7-9 NA CASSQTVQETQYF TGTGCCAGCAGCCAGACAGTACAAGAGACCCAGTACTTC
TRBJ2-7 TRBD1 TRBV4-1 few CASSRGQGLDYEQYF TGCGCCAGCAGCCGCGGACAGGGCCTTGACTACGAGCAGTACTTC
TRBJ1-5 NA TRBV5-1 NA CASSPAGGTNQPQHF TGCGCCAGCAGCCCGGCGGGGGGAACCAATCAGCCCCAGCATTTT
TRBJ1-1 TRBD1 TRBV7-9 NA CASTQGVATEAFF TGTGCCAGCACCCAGGGGGTTGCCACTGAAGCTTTCTTT
TRBJ1-5 NA TRBV5-1 NA CASRQGRDQPQHF TGCGCCAGCAGGCAGGGGAGGGATCAGCCCCAGCATTTT
TRBJ2-1 NA TRBV6-4 NA CASSDSSGSYNEQFF TGTGCCAGCAGTGACTCTTCGGGCTCCTACAATGAGCAGTTCTTC
TRBJ2-3 TRBD2 TRBV5-4 once CASSFGPSGEDTQYF TGTGCCAGCAGCTTCGGGCCTAGCGGGGAGGATACGCAGTATTTT
TRBJ1-5 NA TRBV6-5 NA CASRPGINQPQHF TGTGCCAGCAGGCCGGGTATTAATCAGCCCCAGCATTTT
TRBJ1-4 NA TRBV15 NA CASQKDPRGFNEKLFF TGTGCCTCTCAAAAGGACCCCCGAGGGTTTAATGAAAAACTGTTTTTT
TRBJ2-3 NA TRBV19 NA CASSKTGTDTQYF TGTGCCAGTAGTAAGACAGGCACAGATACGCAGTATTTT
TRBJ2-3 TRBD1 TRBV30 NA CAWGRTGGTQYF TGTGCCTGGGGACGGACAGGGGGAACGCAGTATTTT
TRBJ2-2 NA TRBV24-1 few CATRPGGTGELFF TGTGCCACCAGGCCCGGAGGAACCGGGGAGCTGTTTTTT
TRBJ2-7 TRBD1 TRBV5-6 NA CASSQNWDRGEQYF TGTGCCAGCAGCCAAAATTGGGACAGGGGCGAGCAGTACTTC
TRBJ1-2 NA TRBV6-5 few CASSFRAGYGYTF TGTGCCAGCAGTTTCAGGGCAGGCTATGGCTACACCTTC
TRBJ1-2 NA TRBV7-9 NA CASSLEANYGYTF TGTGCCAGCAGCTTAGAAGCAAACTATGGCTACACCTTC
TRBJ1-3 TRBD1 TRBV20-1 NA CSASQTGVRSGNTIYF TGCAGTGCTAGTCAGACAGGGGTCCGTTCTGGAAACACCATATATTTT
TRBJ1-1 NA TRBV5-5 few CASSFLSNTEAFF TGTGCCAGCAGCTTTCTCTCGAACACTGAAGCTTTCTTT
TRBJ1-6 TRBD1 TRBV7-9 NA CASTKYSQGANSPLHF TGTGCCAGCACCAAATACTCACAGGGGGCTAATTCACCCCTCCACTTT
TRBJ1-2 NA TRBV5-1 NA CASTKEAGEHYGYTF TGCGCCAGCACCAAGGAGGCAGGGGAACACTATGGCTACACCTTC
TRBJ1-2 NA TRBV6-4 NA CASSDTPGGLSGYTF TGTGCCAGCAGTGATACCCCCGGGGGGCTGAGTGGCTACACCTTC
TRBJ2-3 TRBD1 TRBV2 NA CASNDRLQGWDTQYF TGTGCCAGCAACGACAGACTACAGGGGTGGGATACGCAGTATTTT
TRBJ2-2 TRBD1 TRBV7-9 NA CASSLGGQGVAGELFF TGTGCCAGCAGCTTAGGGGGACAGGGCGTCGCCGGGGAGCTGTTTTTT
TRBJ1-6 TRBD1 TRBV6-9 NA CASSFATGVSPLHF TGTGCCAGCAGTTTTGCGACAGGGGTGTCACCCCTCCACTTT
TRBJ1-3 NA TRBV5-6 once CASSFFIGASGNTIYF TGTGCCAGCAGCTTTTTTATAGGGGCCTCTGGAAACACCATATATTTT
TRBJ2-1 NA TRBV28 NA CASSPQDSGITDEQFF TGTGCCAGCAGTCCTCAGGATTCAGGCATTACCGATGAGCAGTTCTTC